The TCR beta chain under discussion was sequenced for a study of CD8 T cells in ankylosing spondylitis. Points from the study as a whole: Disease-associated clones were CD8+ and fairly uncommon in peripheral blood.

This clonotype occurred many times. The antigen remains unidentified. TCR beta libraries were made by quantitative 5'-RACE with molecular barcodes. Using its own MiXCR run on the 5' RACE reads, TCRdb lists one record per CDR3 protein. The repertoire consists of around 160,000 distinct CDR3 sequences, with roughly 11% occurring once and the leading ten covering 25% to 30%. V dropped 0 bases and J dropped 5; count of bases not matched to a gene: 5. This CDR3 has 14 amino acids. Germline V CDR1 and CDR2: SGDLS, YYNGEE. The chain couples TRBV9 to TRBJ2-7; 7 nucleotides agree with TRBD1. The sequence came from a male donor with ankylosing spondylitis or in good health (not recorded which). Sequenced sample: blood, either unsorted or a sorted T cell fraction (not recorded which). CDR3 sequence reads: CASSVGDSYNEQYF. The CDR3 DNA is TGTGCCAGCAGCGTAGGGGACAGTTATAACGAGCAGTACTTC. The full variable domain, completed using reference TRBV9 and TRBJ2-7, is DSGVTQTPKHLITATGQRVTLRCSPRSGDLSVYWYQQSLDQGLQFLIQYYNGEERAKGNILERFSAQQFPDLHSELNLSSLELGDSALYFCASSVGDSYNEQYFGPGTRLTVT.